The 6 T cell receptor beta chains below all came from one sample that was sequenced in a study of CD8 T cells in ankylosing spondylitis. Study results and caveats: It appeared that ankylosing spondylitis blood was characterized by a TCR beta motif of under ten highly homologous variants.

Each CDR3 protein is one row after TCRdb ran MiXCR on the 5' RACE reads. This sample has 800,000 to 900,000 distinct CDR3 sequences, with 10% to 15% found just once. Which antigens these TCRs recognize remains unknown. Material: blood, either unsorted or a sorted T cell fraction (not recorded which). The receptors were gathered from a male donor with ankylosing spondylitis.

The chain couples TRBV6-1 to TRBJ2-4; possible D gene TRBD1, 6 bases. The CDR3 covers 17 residues. Germline V lookup: CDR1 MNHNS, CDR2 SASEGT. Trimming stripped 7 bases from V and 0 bases from J, with 19 bases between. The CDR3 reads CASTSQDWGLAKNIQYF. The CDR3 nucleotides are TGTGCCAGCACCTCCCAGGACTGGGGGCTAGCCAAAAACATTCAGTACTTC.

The chain couples TRBV20-1 to TRBJ2-2, with 10 bases aligning to TRBD2. Trimming at V came to 5 bases and at J to 6 bases, leaving 9 bases not matched to a gene. The CDR3 extends over 15 amino acids. CDR1 and CDR2 from the germline V gene are DFQATT and SNEGSKA (reference sequence). DNA for the CDR3: TGCAGTGCTCCCGCTAGCGGGAGTCAATCCGGGGAGCTGTTTTTT. Residues: CSAPASGSQSGELFF.

The chain recombines TRBV28 with TRBJ1-4; D is unclear. The V end was cut by 3 bases, the J end by 0 bases, with 14 bases between. Germline V gives CDR1 MDHEN, CDR2 SYDVKM. The CDR3 is made up of 17 amino acids. CDR3 amino acids: CASSFHSISSTNEKLFF. CDR3 nucleotide sequence: TGTGCCAGCAGTTTCCACAGTATTTCCTCAACTAATGAAAAACTGTTTTTT.

The gene calls are TRBV24-1 and TRBJ2-3, with D perhaps matching TRBD2 (5 bases). This CDR3 has 14 amino acids. Germline CDR1 KGHDR, CDR2 SFDVKD. Trimming removed 6 bases at V and 5 bases at J, with 14 bases between. CDR3 nucleotide sequence: TGTGCCACCAGTACGTCGGCCGGAGGAGATACGCAGTATTTT. It yields the protein CATSTSAGGDTQYF.

V usage is TRBV4-3 and J usage is TRBJ1-5; no definite D call. The length of the CDR3 is 14 residues. Germline V gives CDR1 LGHNA, CDR2 YSLEER. V lost 0 bases and J lost 4, with 7 bases in between. For the CDR3, the DNA is TGCGCCAGCAGCCAAGAATTGGGGAATCAGCCCCAGCATTTT. Residues: CASSQELGNQPQHF.

This clonotype occurred many times. The J gene is TRBJ2-7, the V gene TRBV7-9; D is possibly TRBD2 (6 bases). Trimming stripped 5 bases from V and 3 bases from J, with 17 bases between. Germline lookup yields CDR1 SEHNR and CDR2 FQNEAQ (reference sequence). The CDR3 is made up of 15 amino acids. The CDR3: CASSVGLPGIYEQYF. As DNA, the CDR3 is TGTGCCAGCAGCGTGGGACTCCCAGGCATCTACGAGCAGTACTTC.